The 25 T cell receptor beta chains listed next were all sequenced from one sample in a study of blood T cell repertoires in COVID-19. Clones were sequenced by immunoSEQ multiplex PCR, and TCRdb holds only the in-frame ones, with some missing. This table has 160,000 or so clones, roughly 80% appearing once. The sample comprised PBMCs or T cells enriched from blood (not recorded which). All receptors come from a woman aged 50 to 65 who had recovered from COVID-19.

This CDR3 reads CASSLGQAYSGNTIYF. The CDR3, as DNA: TGTGCCAGCAGCTTGGGTCAGGCCTACTCTGGAAACACCATATATTTT. J is TRBJ1-3 and V is TRBV5-4; no clear D. Trimming took off 0 bases at V and 0 bases at J, with 10 bases between the two ends. Germline V gene data show CDR1 as SGHNT and CDR2 as YYREEE (reference sequence). The CDR3 is 16 residues long.

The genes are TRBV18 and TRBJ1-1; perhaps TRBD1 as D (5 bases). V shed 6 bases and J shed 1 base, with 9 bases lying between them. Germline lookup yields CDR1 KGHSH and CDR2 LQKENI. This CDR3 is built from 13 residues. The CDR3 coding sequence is TGTGCCAGCTCCATCGGACAGAACACTGAAGCTTTCTTT. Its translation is CASSIGQNTEAFF. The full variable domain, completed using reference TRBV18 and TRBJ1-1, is NAGVMQNPRHLVRRRGQEARLRCSPMKGHSHVYWYRQLPEEGLKFMVYLQKENIIDESGMPKERFSAEFPKEGPSILRIQQVVRGDSAAYFCASSIGQNTEAFFGQGTRLTVV.

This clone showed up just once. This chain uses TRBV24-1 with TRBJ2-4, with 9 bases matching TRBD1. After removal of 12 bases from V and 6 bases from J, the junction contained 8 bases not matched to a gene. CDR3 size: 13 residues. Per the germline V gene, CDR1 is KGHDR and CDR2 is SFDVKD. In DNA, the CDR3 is TGTGCCGTCCTGGGACAGGGTTCAAACATTCAGTACTTC. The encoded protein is CAVLGQGSNIQYF.

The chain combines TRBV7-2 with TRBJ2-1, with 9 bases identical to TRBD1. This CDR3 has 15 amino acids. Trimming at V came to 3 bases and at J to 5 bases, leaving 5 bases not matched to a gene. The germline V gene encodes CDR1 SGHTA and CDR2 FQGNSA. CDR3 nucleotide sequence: TGTGCCAGCAGCTTGGGGACAGGGCCTAACAATGAGCAGTTCTTC. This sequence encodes CASSLGTGPNNEQFF. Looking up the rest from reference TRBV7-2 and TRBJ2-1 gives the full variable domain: GAGVSQSPSNKVTEKGKDVELRCDPISGHTALYWYRQSLGQGLEFLIYFQGNSAPDKSGLPSDRFSAERTGGSVSTLTIQRTQQEDSAVYLCASSLGTGPNNEQFFGPGTRLTVL.

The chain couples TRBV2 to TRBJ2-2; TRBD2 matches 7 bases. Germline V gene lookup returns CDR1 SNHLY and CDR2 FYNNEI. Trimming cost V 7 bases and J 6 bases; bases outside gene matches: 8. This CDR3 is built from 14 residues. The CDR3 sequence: CASKRPAGPGELFF. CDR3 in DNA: TGTGCCAGCAAGCGGCCAGCGGGGCCCGGGGAGCTGTTTTTT. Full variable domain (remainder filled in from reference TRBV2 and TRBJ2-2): EPEVTQTPSHQVTQMGQEVILRCVPISNHLYFYWYRQILGQKVEFLVSFYNNEISEKSEIFDDQFSVERPDGSNFTLKIRSTKLEDSAMYFCASKRPAGPGELFFGEGSRLTVL.

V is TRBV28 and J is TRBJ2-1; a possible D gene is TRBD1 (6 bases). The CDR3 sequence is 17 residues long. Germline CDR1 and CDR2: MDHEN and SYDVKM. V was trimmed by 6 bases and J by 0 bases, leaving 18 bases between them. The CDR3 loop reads CASSLSLGASSYNEQFF. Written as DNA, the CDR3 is TGTGCCAGCAGCCTGTCGCTGGGGGCCAGCTCCTACAATGAGCAGTTCTTC.

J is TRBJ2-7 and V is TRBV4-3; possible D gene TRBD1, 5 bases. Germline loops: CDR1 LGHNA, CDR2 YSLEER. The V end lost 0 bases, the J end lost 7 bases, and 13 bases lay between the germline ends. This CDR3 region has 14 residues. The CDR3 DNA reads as TGCGCCAGCAGCCAAGATATCCAGGGTGGAGAGCAGTACTTC. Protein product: CASSQDIQGGEQYF.

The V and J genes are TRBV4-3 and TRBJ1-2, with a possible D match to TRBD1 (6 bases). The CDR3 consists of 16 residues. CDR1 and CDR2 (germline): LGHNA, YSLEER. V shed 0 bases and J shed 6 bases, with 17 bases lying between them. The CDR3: CASSQEVSTGIHGYTF. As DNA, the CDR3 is TGCGCCAGCAGCCAAGAAGTAAGCACAGGGATCCATGGCTACACCTTC.

CDR3 sequence reads: CASTGTGAYNEQFF. CDR3 nucleotide sequence: TGTGCCAGTACCGGGACAGGGGCGTACAATGAGCAGTTCTTC. The chain carries TRBV28 and TRBJ2-1; the match to TRBD1 covers 10 bases. The CDR3 spans 14 residues. From germline, CDR1 is MDHEN and CDR2 SYDVKM. V trimming: 9 bases; J trimming: 4 bases; junction bases outside the gene matches: 6. Full variable domain (outside the CDR3, taken from reference TRBV28 and TRBJ2-1): DVKVTQSSRYLVKRTGEKVFLECVQDMDHENMFWYRQDPGLGLRLIYFSYDVKMKEKGDIPEGYSVSREKKERFSLILESASTNQTSMYLCASTGTGAYNEQFFGPGTRLTVL.

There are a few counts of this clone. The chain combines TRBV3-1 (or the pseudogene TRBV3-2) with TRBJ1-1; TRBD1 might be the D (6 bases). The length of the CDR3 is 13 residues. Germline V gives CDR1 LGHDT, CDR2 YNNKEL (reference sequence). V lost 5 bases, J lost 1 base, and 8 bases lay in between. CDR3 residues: CASSVGGNTEAFF. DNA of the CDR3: TGTGCCAGCAGCGTAGGGGGGAACACTGAAGCTTTCTTT.

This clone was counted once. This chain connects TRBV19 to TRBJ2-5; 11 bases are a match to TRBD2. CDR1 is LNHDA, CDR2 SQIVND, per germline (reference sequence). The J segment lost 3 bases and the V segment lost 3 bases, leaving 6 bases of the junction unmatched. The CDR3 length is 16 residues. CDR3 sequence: CASSIGPGLAEETQYF. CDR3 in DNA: TGTGCCAGTAGTATTGGGCCGGGACTAGCGGAAGAGACCCAGTACTTC. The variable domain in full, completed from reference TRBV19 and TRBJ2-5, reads DGGITQSPKYLFRKEGQNVTLSCEQNLNHDAMYWYRQDPGQGLRLIYYSQIVNDFQKGDIAEGYSVSREKKESFPLTVTSAQKNPTAFYLCASSIGPGLAEETQYFGPGTRLLVL.

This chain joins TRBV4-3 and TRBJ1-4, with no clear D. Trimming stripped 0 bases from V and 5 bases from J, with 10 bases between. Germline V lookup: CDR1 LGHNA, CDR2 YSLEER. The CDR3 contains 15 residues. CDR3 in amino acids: CASSQDWRANEKLFF. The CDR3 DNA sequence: TGCGCCAGCAGCCAAGATTGGAGAGCAAATGAAAAACTGTTTTTT.

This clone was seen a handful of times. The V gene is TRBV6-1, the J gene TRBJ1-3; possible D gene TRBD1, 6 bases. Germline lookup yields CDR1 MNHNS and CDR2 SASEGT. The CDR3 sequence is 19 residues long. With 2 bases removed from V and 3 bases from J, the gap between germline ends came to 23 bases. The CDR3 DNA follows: TGTGCCAGCAGTGAATCCGGGGGCGGGGGGCGCTCAAGTGGAAACACCATATATTTT. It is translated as CASSESGGGGRSSGNTIYF.

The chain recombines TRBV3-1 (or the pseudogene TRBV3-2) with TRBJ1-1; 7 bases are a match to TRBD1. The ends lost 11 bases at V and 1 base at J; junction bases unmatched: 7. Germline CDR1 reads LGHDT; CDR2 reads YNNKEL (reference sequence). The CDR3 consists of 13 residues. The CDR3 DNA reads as TGTGCCGTTCGGACAGGAGGGAACACTGAAGCTTTCTTT. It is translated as CAVRTGGNTEAFF.

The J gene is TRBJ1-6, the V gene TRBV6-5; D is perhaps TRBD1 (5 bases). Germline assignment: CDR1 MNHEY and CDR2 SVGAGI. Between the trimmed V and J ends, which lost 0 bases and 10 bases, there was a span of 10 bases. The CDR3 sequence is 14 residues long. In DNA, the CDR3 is TGTGCCAGCAGTTACTCTGACAGCACCTCACCCCTCCACTTT. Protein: CASSYSDSTSPLHF.

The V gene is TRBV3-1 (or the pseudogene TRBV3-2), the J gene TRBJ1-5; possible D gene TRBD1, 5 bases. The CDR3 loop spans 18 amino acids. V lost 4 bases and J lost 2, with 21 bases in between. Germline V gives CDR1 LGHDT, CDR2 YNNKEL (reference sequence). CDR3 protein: CASSPCPSQGCGNQPQHF. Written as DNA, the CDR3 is TGTGCCAGCAGCCCTTGTCCGAGTCAGGGATGTGGCAATCAGCCCCAGCATTTT.

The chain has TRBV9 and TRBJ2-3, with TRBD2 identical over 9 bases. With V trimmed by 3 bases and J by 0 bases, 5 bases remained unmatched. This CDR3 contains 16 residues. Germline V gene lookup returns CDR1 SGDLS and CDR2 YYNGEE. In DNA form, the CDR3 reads TGTGCCAGCAGCGCCCTAGCGGGATCTAGCACAGATACGCAGTATTTT. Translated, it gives CASSALAGSSTDTQYF. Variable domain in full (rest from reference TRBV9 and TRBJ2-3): DSGVTQTPKHLITATGQRVTLRCSPRSGDLSVYWYQQSLDQGLQFLIQYYNGEERAKGNILERFSAQQFPDLHSELNLSSLELGDSALYFCASSALAGSSTDTQYFGPGTRLTVL.

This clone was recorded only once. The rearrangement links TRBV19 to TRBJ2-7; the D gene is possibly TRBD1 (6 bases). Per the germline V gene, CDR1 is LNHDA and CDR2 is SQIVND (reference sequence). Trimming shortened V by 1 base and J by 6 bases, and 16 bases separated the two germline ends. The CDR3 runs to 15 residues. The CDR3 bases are TGTGCCAGTAGTATAGCCCTAACAGGGCCCCTCGAGCAGTACTTC. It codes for CASSIALTGPLEQYF.

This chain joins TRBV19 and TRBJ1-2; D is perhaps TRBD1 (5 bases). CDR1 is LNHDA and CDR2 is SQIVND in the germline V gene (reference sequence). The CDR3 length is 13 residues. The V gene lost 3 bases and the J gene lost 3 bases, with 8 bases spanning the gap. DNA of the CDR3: TGTGCCAGTAGTATCCGCAGGGACTATGGCTACACCTTC. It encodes CASSIRRDYGYTF. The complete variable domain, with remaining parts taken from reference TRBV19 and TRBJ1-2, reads DGGITQSPKYLFRKEGQNVTLSCEQNLNHDAMYWYRQDPGQGLRLIYYSQIVNDFQKGDIAEGYSVSREKKESFPLTVTSAQKNPTAFYLCASSIRRDYGYTFGSGTRLTVV.

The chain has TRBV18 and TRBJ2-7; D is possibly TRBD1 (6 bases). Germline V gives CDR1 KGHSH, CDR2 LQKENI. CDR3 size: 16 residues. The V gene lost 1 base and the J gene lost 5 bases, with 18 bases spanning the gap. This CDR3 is CASSPQRGDIPDEQYF. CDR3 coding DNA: TGTGCCAGCTCACCACAGAGAGGGGACATCCCCGACGAGCAGTACTTC.

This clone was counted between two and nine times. CDR3 protein: CASKGVELNTEAFF. The CDR3 region has the DNA TGTGCCAGTAAAGGAGTGGAGTTGAACACTGAAGCTTTCTTT. This chain connects TRBV19 to TRBJ1-1; D uncertain. Trimming removed 7 bases at V and 0 bases at J, with 12 bases between. In germline, CDR1 is LNHDA, CDR2 SQIVND (reference sequence). The CDR3 runs to 14 residues.

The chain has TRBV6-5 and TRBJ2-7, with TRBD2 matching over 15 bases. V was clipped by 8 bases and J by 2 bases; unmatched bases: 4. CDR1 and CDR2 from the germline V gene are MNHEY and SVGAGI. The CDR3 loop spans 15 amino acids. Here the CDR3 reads CASGTSGGKTYEQYF. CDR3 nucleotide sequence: TGTGCCAGCGGGACTAGCGGGGGGAAGACCTACGAGCAGTACTTC.

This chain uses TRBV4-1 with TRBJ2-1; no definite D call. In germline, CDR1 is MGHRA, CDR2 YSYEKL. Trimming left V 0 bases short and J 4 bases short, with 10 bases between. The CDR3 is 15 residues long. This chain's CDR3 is CASSQDRNNYNEQFF. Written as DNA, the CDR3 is TGCGCCAGCAGCCAAGACCGAAACAATTACAATGAGCAGTTCTTC.

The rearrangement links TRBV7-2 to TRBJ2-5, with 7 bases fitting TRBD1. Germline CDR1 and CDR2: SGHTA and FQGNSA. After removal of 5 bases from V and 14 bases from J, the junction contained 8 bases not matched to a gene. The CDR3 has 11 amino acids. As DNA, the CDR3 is TGTGCCAGCAGCGCCTACCGGGACAGCTACTTC. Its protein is CASSAYRDSYF.

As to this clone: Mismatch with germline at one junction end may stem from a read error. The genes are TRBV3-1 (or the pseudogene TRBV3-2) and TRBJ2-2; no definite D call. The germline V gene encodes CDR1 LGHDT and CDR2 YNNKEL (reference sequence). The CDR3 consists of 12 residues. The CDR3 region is CASNQVGGELFF. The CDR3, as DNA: TGTGCCAGCAACCAAGTCGGGGGGGAGCTGTTTTTT.